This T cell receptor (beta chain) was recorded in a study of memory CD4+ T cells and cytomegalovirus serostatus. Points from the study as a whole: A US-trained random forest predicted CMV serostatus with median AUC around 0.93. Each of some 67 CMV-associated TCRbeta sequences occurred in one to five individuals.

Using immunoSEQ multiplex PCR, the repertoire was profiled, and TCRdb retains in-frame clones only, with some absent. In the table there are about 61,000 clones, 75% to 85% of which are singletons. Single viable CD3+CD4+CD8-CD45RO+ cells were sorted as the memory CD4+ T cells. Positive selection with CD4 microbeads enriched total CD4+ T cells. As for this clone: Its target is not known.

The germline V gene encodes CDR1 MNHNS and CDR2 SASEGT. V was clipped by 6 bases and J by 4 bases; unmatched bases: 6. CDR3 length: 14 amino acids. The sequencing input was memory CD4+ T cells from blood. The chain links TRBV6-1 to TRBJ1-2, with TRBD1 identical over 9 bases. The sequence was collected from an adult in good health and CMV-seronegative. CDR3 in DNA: TGTGCCAGCAGGCCACAGGGGGCAATCTATGGCTACACCTTC. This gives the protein CASRPQGAIYGYTF.